The 10 T cell receptor beta chains in this list originate from one sample, sequenced in a study of cytomegalovirus exposure and HLA in healthy donors. With 60 Vbeta and 13 Jbeta primers, the PCR was carried out. Assay used: immunoSEQ multiplex PCR; TCRdb lists only in-frame clones, some missing. The top ten clones hold roughly 6.3% of a sample with around 99,000 clones, approximately 57% of them seen once. What was sequenced was PBMCs. Every receptor here comes from a woman in her twenties or thirties in good health and CMV-seronegative.

This clone was seen only a few times. V and J are TRBV11-1 and TRBJ1-1, with D hard to call. The CDR3 spans 14 residues. Deletions cut 3 bases from V and 0 bases from J, with 8 bases between. Per the germline V gene, CDR1 is SGHAT and CDR2 is FQDESV (reference sequence). CDR3 bases: TGTGCCAGCAGCTTTACAGCCATGAACACTGAAGCTTTCTTT. It specifies CASSFTAMNTEAFF.

This sequence joins TRBV30 and TRBJ2-5; 7 bases fit TRBD1. Germline V gene sequence: CDR1 GTSNPN, CDR2 SVGIG (reference sequence). The CDR3 sequence is 15 residues long. Unmatched junction bases numbered 8, after V lost 3 bases and J lost 1 base. This CDR3 is CAWSNLGGPQETQYF. As DNA, the CDR3 is TGTGCCTGGAGCAATCTAGGGGGCCCCCAAGAGACCCAGTACTTC. The entire variable domain, with the rest obtained from reference TRBV30 and TRBJ2-5, is as follows: SQTIHQWPATLVQPVGSPLSLECTVEGTSNPNLYWYRQAAGRGLQLLFYSVGIGQISSEVPQNLSASRPQDRQFILSSKKLLLSDSGFYLCAWSNLGGPQETQYFGPGTRLLVL.

The gene calls are TRBV6-6 and TRBJ1-5; 8 nucleotides align to TRBD1. CDR3 length: 16 amino acids. The germline V gene encodes CDR1 MNHNY and CDR2 SVGAGI (reference sequence). The J segment lost 6 bases and the V segment lost 0 bases, leaving 7 bases of the junction unmatched. This CDR3 is CASSYSAGGLVQPQHF. CDR3 in DNA: TGTGCCAGCAGTTACTCGGCAGGGGGCTTGGTTCAGCCCCAGCATTTT.

This clone was detected a few times. The rearrangement links TRBV29-1 to TRBJ1-3; 10 nucleotides match TRBD1. CDR1 and CDR2 from the germline V gene are SQVTM and ANQGSEA. V shed 1 base, J shed 5 bases, and the junction held 8 bases outside the gene matches. This CDR3 is built from 16 residues. The CDR3 spells CSVEGPGQGTRNTIYF. For the CDR3, the DNA is TGCAGCGTTGAAGGACCGGGACAGGGGACAAGAAACACCATATATTTT.

This chain joins TRBV9 and TRBJ1-1, with TRBD1 identical over 8 bases. Germline V CDR1 and CDR2: SGDLS, YYNGEE. The CDR3 length is 15 residues. The J segment lost 5 bases and the V segment lost 0 bases, leaving 6 bases of the junction unmatched. The CDR3 here is CASSVDPDRVTEAFF. In nucleotides, the CDR3 is TGTGCCAGCAGCGTAGATCCGGACAGGGTAACTGAAGCTTTCTTT.

This chain uses TRBV6-5 with TRBJ2-2, with a possible D match to TRBD1 (5 bases). The CDR3 runs to 14 residues. Germline lookup yields CDR1 MNHEY and CDR2 SVGAGI. V lost 7 bases and J lost 1, with 10 bases in between. CDR3 amino acids: CASTAGQNTGELFF. For the CDR3, the DNA is TGTGCCAGCACCGCCGGACAGAACACCGGGGAGCTGTTTTTT.

The table lists this clone with a few counts. The chain couples TRBV28 to TRBJ2-2, with TRBD2 matching 16 bases. CDR3 length: 17 amino acids. Germline trimming cut 0 bases from V and 6 bases from J; bases unmatched to any gene: 1. Germline assignment: CDR1 MDHEN and CDR2 SYDVKM. CDR3 residues: CASSLWGLAGGPGELFF. Here the CDR3 DNA reads TGTGCCAGCAGTTTATGGGGACTAGCGGGAGGGCCCGGGGAGCTGTTTTTT.

CDR3 loop: CASRLQGARHEAFF. The CDR3 nucleotides read TGTGCCAGCAGATTACAGGGGGCGCGACACGAAGCTTTCTTT. V is TRBV27 and J is TRBJ1-1; 9 bases align to TRBD1. CDR3 length equals 14 residues. Germline V gives CDR1 MNHEY, CDR2 SMNVEV (reference sequence). Trimming cost V 6 bases and J 8 bases; bases outside gene matches: 10.

The CDR3 sequence: CASSRDSGPYEQYF. CDR3 nucleotide sequence: TGCGCCAGCAGCCGGGACTCCGGCCCCTACGAGCAGTACTTC. This chain links TRBV10-1 with TRBJ2-5; perhaps TRBD2 as D (6 bases). The J call may be mistaken, given a closer DNA end match to TRBJ2-7. From germline, CDR1 is WNHNN and CDR2 SYGVQD (reference sequence). The length of the CDR3 is 14 residues.

The CDR3 region has the DNA TGTGCCAGCTCACCACCGAACAGGGCCACCGGGGAGCTGTTTTTT. It translates to CASSPPNRATGELFF. The chain joins TRBV18 to TRBJ2-2, with D tentatively TRBD1 (6 bases). The V gene's germline CDR1 is KGHSH and CDR2 LQKENI. This CDR3 region has 15 residues. Deletions cut 0 bases from V and 4 bases from J, with 9 bases between.